This TCR beta chain was identified in a study of shared clonotypes between healthy human individuals. Background on the study: A couple of women and a few men aged 18 to 49 served as donors. Study observations and caveats: Unshared clonotypes carried lower generation probabilities than those common to all four donors. Owing to a small donor count, the genetic and exposure-history diversity represented was limited.

CDR3 length: 13 amino acids. Trimming shortened V by 0 bases and J by 7 bases, and 11 bases separated the two germline ends. Germline lookup yields CDR1 SGHRS and CDR2 YFSETQ. The authors ran the assay at deep level. TCRdb keeps only in-frame clones here, not all; method: immunoSEQ multiplex PCR. The table lists around 2,000,000 clones, approximately 94% of them singletons, with approximately 1.2% in the top ten. Turning to this clone: Its antigen is unidentified.

The naive CD8 fraction comprised CD45RO-negative cells positively selected for CCR7 and excluded terminally differentiated effector memory CD45RA+ cells. The V and J genes are TRBV5-1 and TRBJ2-7; D gene uncertain. The sequenced sample consisted of naive CD8+ T cells sorted from blood. This clonotype was sampled from a young man in good health. CDR3 bases: TGCGCCAGCAGCTTGGTTGGGCCGTATGAGCAGTACTTC. Translating gives CASSLVGPYEQYF.